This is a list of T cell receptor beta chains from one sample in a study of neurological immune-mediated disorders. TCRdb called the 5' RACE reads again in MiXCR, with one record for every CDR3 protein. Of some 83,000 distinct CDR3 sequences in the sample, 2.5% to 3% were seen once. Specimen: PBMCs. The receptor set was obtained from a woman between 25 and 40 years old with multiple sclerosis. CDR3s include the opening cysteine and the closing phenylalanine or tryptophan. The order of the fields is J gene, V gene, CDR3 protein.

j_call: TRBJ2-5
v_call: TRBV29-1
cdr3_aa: CSVDDDYGRVYQETQYF

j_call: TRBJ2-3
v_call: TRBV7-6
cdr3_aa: CASSLSLKTSGRRLSSTDTQYF

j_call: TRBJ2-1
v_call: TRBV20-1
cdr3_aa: CSAQKGSRLNNEQFF

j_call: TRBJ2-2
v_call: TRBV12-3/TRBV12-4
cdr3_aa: CASGHPNTGELFF

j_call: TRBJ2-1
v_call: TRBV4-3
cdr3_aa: CASSLSSYNEQFF

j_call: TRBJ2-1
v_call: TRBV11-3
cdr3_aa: CASSLDLGGDNEQFF

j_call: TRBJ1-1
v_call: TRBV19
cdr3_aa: CASSWGTGNTEAFF

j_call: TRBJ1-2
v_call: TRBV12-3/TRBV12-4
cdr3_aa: CASSSTGLYGYTF

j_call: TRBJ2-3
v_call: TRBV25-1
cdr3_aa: CASSELARTDTQYF

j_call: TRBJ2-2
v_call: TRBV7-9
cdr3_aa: CASSIDDGELFF

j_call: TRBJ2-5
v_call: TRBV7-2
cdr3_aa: CASSLTSDIETQYF

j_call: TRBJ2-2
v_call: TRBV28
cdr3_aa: CASSLSWSRGQGTGELFF